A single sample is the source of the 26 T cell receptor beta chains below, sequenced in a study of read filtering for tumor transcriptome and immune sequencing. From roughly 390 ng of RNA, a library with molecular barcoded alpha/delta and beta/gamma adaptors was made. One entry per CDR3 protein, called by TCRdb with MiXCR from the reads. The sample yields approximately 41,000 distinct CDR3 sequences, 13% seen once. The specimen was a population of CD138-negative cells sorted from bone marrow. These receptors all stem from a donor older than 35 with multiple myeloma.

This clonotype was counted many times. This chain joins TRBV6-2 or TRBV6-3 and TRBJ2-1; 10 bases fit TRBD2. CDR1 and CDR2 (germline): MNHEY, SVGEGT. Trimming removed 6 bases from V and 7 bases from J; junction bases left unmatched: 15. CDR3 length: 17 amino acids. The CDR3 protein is CASRPPGLAYTLNEQFF. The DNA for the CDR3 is TGTGCCAGCAGACCGCCGGGACTAGCGTACACCCTAAATGAGCAGTTCTTC.

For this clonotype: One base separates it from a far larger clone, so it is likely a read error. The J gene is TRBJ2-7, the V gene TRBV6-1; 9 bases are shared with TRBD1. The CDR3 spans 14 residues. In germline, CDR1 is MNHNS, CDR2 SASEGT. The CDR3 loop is CVSSSRDRAFEQYF. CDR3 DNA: TGTGTCAGCAGTTCCCGGGACAGGGCCTTCGAGCAGTACTTC.

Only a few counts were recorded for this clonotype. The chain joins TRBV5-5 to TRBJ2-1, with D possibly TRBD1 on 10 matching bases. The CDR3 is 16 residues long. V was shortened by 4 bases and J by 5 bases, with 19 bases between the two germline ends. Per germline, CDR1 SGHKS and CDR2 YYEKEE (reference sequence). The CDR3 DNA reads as TGTGCCAGCAGCATCGCGGGAGGGACAGGGGACAATGAGCAGTTCTTC. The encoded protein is CASSIAGGTGDNEQFF.

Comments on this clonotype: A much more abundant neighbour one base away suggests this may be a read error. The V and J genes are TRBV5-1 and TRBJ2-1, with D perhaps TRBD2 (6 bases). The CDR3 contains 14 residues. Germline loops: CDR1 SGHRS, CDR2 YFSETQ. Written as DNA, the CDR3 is TGCGCCAGCAGCTTGGGGCGGGGTGACAATGAGCAGCTCTTC. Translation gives CASSLGRGDNEQLF. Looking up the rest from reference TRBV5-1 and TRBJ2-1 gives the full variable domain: KAGVTQTPRYLIKTRGQQVTLSCSPISGHRSVSWYQQTPGQGLQFLFEYFSETQRNKGNFPGRFSGRQFSNSRSEMNVSTLELGDSALYLCASSLGRGDNEQLFGPGTRLTVL.

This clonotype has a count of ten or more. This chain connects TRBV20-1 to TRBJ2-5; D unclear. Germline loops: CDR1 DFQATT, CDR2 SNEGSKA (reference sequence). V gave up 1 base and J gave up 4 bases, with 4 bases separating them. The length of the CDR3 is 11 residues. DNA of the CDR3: TGCAGTGCTAGAGTTGGAGAGACCCAGTACTTC. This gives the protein CSARVGETQYF.

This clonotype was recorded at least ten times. This CDR3 reads CSVKGELDYSNQPQHF. CDR3 DNA sequence: TGCAGTGTAAAAGGAGAATTAGACTATAGCAATCAGCCCCAGCATTTT. The rearrangement joins TRBV20-1 to TRBJ1-5; no definite D call. The CDR3 runs to 16 residues. Germline lookup yields CDR1 DFQATT and CDR2 SNEGSKA (reference sequence). Trimming left V 7 bases short and J 0 bases short, with 19 bases between.

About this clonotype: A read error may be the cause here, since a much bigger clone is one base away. DNA of the CDR3: TGTGCCTGGAGTGCTACCCGACAGGGGGCGGTTGGAGCTTTCTTT. Translating gives CAWSATRQGAVGAFF. This chain connects TRBV30 to TRBJ1-1, with 10 bases fitting TRBD1. The germline V gene has CDR1 GTSNPN and CDR2 SVGIG (reference sequence). The CDR3 runs 15 residues. The V and J ends lost 1 base and 10 bases, in that order; junction bases with no gene match: 12. The entire variable domain, with the rest obtained from reference TRBV30 and TRBJ1-1, is as follows: SQTIHQWPATLVQPVGSPLSLECTVEGTSNPNLYWYRQAAGRGLQLLFYSVGIGQISSEVPQNLSASRPQDRQFILSSKKLLLSDSGFYLCAWSATRQGAVGAFFGQGTRLTVV.

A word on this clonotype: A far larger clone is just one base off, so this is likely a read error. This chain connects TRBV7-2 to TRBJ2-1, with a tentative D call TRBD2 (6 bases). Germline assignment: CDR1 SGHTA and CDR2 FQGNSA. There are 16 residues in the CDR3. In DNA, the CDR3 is TGTGCCAGCAGTAGACCAGCGGGTAGCTCCTACAATGAGCAGCTCTTC. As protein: CASSRPAGSSYNEQLF. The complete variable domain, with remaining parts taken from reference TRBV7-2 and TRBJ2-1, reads GAGVSQSPSNKVTEKGKDVELRCDPISGHTALYWYRQSLGQGLEFLIYFQGNSAPDKSGLPSDRFSAERTGGSVSTLTIQRTQQEDSAVYLCASSRPAGSSYNEQLFGPGTRLTVL.

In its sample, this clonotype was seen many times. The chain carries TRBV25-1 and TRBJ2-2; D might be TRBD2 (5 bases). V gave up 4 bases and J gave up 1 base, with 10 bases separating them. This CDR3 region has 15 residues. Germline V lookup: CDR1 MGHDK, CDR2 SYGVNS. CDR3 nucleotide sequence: TGTGCCAGCAGTGGAAACAGCGGGAACACCGGGGAGCTGTTTTTT. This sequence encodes CASSGNSGNTGELFF.

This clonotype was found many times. The CDR3: CASSRDRENEQYF. CDR3 DNA: TGTGCCAGCAGCAGGGACAGGGAGAACGAGCAGTACTTC. The chain has TRBV7-2 and TRBJ2-7, with TRBD1 matching over 9 bases. The CDR3 contains 13 residues. V shed 5 bases, J shed 5 bases, and the junction held 4 bases outside the gene matches. Germline V gene sequence: CDR1 SGHTA, CDR2 FQGNSA.

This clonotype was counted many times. CDR3 amino acids: CASSMGRGSYNEQFF. The DNA for the CDR3 is TGTGCCAGTAGTATGGGCAGAGGCTCCTACAATGAGCAGTTCTTC. The chain joins TRBV19 to TRBJ2-1; D call uncertain. From germline, CDR1 is LNHDA and CDR2 SQIVND (reference sequence). With 3 bases removed from V and 0 bases from J, the gap between germline ends came to 9 bases. CDR3 length: 15 amino acids.

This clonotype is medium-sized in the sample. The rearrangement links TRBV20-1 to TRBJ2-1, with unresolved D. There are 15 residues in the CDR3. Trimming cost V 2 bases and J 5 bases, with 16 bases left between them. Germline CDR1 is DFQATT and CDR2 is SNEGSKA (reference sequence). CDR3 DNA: TGCAGTGCTAGAAGGATGGATGTGGGAAACAATGAGCAGTTCTTC. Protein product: CSARRMDVGNNEQFF.

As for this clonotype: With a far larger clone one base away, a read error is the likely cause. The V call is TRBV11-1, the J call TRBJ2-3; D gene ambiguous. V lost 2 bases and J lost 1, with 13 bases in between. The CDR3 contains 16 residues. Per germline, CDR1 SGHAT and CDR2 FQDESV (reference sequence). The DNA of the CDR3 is TGTGCCAGCAGCTTATTATGGGGAACTGGCACAGATACGCAGTATTTT. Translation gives CASSLLWGTGTDTQYF.

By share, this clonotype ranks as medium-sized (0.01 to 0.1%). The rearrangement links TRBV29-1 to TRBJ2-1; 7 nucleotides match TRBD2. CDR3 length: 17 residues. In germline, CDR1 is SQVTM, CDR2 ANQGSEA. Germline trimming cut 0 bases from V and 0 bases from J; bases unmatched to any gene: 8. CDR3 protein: CSVEDLMGRVSYNEQFF. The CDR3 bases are TGCAGCGTTGAAGATCTTATGGGGAGGGTCTCCTACAATGAGCAGTTCTTC.

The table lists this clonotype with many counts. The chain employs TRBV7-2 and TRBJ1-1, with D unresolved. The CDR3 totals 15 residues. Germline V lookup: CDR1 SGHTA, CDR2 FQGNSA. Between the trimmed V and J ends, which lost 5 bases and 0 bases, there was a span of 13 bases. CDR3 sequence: CASSTRTDLNTEAFF. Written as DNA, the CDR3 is TGTGCCAGCAGCACCCGGACGGATCTGAACACTGAAGCTTTCTTT.

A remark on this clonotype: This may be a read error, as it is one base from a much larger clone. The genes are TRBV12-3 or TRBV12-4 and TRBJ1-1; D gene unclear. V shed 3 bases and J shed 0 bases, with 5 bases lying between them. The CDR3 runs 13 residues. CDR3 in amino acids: CASSFDLNTEAFF. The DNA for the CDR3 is TGTGCCAGCAGTTTCGACTTGAACACTGAAGCTTTCTTT.

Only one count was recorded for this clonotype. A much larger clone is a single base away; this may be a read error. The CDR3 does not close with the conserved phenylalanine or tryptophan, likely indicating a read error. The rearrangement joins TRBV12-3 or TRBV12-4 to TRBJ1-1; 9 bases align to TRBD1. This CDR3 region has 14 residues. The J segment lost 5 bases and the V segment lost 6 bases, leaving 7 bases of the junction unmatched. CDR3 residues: CASRPRDRVTEAFL. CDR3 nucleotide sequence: TGTGCCAGCAGACCTCGGGACAGGGTAACTGAAGCTTTCCTT.

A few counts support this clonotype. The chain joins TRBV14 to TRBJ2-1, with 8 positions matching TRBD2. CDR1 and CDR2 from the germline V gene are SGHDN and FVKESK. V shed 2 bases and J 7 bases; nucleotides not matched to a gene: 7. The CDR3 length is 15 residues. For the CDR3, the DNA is TGTGCCAGCAGCCAACTCGAGCGGGAGTTAAATGAGCAGTTCTTC. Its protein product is CASSQLERELNEQFF.

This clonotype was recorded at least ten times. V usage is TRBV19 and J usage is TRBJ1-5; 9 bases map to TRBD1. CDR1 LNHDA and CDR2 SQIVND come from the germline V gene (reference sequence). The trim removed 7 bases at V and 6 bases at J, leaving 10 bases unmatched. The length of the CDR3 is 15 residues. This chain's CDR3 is CASTTDRGDRQPQHF. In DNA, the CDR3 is TGTGCCAGTACCACGGACAGGGGTGATCGTCAGCCCCAGCATTTT.

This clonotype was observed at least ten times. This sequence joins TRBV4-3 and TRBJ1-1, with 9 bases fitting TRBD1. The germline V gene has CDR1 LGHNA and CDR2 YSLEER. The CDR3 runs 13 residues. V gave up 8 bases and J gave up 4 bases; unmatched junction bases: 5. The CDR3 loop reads CASGTGFRTEAFF. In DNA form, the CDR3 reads TGCGCCAGCGGGACAGGGTTTCGCACTGAAGCTTTCTTT.

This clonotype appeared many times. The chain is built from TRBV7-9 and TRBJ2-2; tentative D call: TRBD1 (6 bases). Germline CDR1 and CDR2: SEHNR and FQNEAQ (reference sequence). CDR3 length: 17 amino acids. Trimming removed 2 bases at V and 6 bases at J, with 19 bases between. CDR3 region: CASSLLRPDRMAGELFF. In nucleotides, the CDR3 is TGTGCCAGCAGCTTATTGAGGCCCGACAGGATGGCCGGGGAGCTGTTTTTT.

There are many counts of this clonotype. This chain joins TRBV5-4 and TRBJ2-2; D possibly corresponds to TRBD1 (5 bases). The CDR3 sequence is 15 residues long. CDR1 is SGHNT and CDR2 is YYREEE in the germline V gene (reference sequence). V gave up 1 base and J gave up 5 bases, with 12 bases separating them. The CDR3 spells CASSLNRSPTGELFF. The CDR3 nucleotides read TGTGCCAGCAGCTTGAACAGGTCCCCGACCGGGGAGCTGTTTTTT.

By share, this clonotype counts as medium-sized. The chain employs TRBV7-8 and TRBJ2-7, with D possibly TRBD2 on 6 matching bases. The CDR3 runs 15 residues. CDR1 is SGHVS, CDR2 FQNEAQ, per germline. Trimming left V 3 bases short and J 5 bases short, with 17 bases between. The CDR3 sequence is CASSLALARRDEQYF. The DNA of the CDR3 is TGTGCCAGCAGCTTGGCCCTAGCGAGGCGGGACGAGCAGTACTTC. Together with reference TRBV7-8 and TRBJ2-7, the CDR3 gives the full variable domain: GAGVSQSPRYKVAKRGQDVALRCDPISGHVSLFWYQQALGQGPEFLTYFQNEAQLDKSGLPSDRFFAERPEGSVSTLKIQRTQQEDSAVYLCASSLALARRDEQYFGPGTRLTVT.

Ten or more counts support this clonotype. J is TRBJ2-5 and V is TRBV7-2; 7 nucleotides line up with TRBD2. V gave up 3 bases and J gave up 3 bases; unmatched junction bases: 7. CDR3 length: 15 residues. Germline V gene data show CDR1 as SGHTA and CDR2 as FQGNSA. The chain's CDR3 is CASSLGGRVEETQYF. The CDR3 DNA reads TGTGCCAGCAGCTTGGGAGGGCGGGTGGAAGAGACCCAGTACTTC.

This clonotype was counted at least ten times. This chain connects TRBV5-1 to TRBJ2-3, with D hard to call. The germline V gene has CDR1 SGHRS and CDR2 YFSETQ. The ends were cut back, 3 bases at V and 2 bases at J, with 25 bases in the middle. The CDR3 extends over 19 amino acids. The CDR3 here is CASSWTDSHRLSHTDTQYF. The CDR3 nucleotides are TGCGCCAGCAGCTGGACCGACTCCCACCGTCTATCGCACACAGATACGCAGTATTTT. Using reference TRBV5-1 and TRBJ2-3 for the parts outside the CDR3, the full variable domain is KAGVTQTPRYLIKTRGQQVTLSCSPISGHRSVSWYQQTPGQGLQFLFEYFSETQRNKGNFPGRFSGRQFSNSRSEMNVSTLELGDSALYLCASSWTDSHRLSHTDTQYFGPGTRLTVL.

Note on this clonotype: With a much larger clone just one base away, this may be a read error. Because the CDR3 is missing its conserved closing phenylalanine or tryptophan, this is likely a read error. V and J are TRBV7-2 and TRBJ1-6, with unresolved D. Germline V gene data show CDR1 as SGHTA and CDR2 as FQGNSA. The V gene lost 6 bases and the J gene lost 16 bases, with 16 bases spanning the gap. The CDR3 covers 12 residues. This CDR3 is CASSDPDPILHS. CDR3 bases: TGTGCCAGCAGTGACCCCGACCCTATTCTCCACTCT.